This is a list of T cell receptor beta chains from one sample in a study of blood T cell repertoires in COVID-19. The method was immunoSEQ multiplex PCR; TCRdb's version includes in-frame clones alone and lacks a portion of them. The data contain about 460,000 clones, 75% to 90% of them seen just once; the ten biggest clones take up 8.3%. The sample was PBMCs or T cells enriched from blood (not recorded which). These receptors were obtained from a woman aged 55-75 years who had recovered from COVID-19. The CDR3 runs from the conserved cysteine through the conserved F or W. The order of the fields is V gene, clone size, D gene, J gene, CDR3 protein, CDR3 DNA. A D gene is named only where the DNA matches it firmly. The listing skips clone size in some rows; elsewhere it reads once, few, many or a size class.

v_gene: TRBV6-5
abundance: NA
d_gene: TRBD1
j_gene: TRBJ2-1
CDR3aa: CASSGQGAYNEQFF
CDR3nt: TGTGCCAGCAGCGGACAGGGGGCCTACAATGAGCAGTTCTTC

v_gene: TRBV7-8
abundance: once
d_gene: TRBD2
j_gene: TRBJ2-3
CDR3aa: CASSFGVRGGGADTQYF
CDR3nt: TGTGCCAGCAGCTTCGGTGTACGTGGCGGGGGGGCAGATACGCAGTATTTT

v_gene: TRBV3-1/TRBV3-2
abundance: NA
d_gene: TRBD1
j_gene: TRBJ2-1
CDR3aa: CASSHRQGAGYEQFF
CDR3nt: TGTGCCAGCAGCCACAGACAGGGTGCGGGCTATGAGCAGTTCTTC

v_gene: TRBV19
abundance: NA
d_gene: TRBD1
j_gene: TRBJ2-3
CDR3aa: CASSITGTGGSWLDTQYF
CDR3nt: TGTGCCAGTAGTATTACCGGGACAGGGGGCTCCTGGTTGGATACGCAGTATTTT

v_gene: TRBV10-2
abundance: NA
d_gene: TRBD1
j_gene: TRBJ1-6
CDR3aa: CASSEPGTGSSPLHF
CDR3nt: TGCGCCAGCAGTGAGCCGGGGACAGGCTCTTCACCCCTCCACTTT

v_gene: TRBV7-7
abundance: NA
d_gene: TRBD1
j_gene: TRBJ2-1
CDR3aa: CASSQDRGRYNEQFF
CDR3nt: TGTGCCAGCAGCCAGGACAGGGGGCGTTACAATGAGCAGTTCTTC

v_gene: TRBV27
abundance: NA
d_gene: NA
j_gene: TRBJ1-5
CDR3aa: CASSLLGQNQPQHF
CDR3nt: TGTGCCAGCAGTTTACTGGGGCAAAATCAGCCCCAGCATTTT

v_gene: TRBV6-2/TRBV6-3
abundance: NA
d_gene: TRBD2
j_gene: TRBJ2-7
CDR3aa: CASTPSGGNYEQYF
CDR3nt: TGTGCCAGCACCCCTAGCGGGGGGAATTACGAGCAGTACTTC

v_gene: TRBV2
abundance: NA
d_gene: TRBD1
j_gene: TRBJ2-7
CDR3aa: CASSADRGQNEQYF
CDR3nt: TGTGCCAGCAGTGCTGACAGGGGGCAAAACGAGCAGTACTTC

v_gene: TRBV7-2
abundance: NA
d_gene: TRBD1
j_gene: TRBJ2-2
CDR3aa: CASSFERGPGELFF
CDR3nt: TGTGCCAGCAGCTTTGAAAGGGGGCCCGGGGAGCTGTTTTTT

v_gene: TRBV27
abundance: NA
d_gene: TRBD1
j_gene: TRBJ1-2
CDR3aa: CASSPRTGGAYGYTF
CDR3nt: TGTGCCAGCAGTCCCCGGACAGGGGGTGCCTATGGCTACACCTTC

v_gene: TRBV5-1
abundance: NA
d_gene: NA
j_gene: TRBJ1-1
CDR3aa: CASSLRSWGEFNTEAFF
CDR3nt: TGCGCCAGCAGCTTGCGGTCCTGGGGGGAGTTTAACACTGAAGCTTTCTTT

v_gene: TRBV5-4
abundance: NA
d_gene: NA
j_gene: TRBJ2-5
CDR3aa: CASSPPRATALETQYF
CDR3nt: TGTGCCAGCAGCCCCCCGAGGGCAACGGCCTTAGAGACCCAGTACTTC

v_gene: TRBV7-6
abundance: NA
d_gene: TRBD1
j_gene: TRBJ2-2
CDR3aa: CASSLTGAGELFF
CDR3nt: TGTGCCAGCAGCTTGACAGGGGCCGGGGAGCTGTTTTTT

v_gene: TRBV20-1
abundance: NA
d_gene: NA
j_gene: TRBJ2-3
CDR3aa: CSASGQKATDTQYF
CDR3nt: TGCAGTGCTAGTGGACAGAAGGCCACAGATACGCAGTATTTT

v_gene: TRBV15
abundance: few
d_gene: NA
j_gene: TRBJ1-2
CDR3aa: CATSRERDYGYTF
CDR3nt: TGTGCCACCAGCAGAGAGCGGGACTATGGCTACACCTTC

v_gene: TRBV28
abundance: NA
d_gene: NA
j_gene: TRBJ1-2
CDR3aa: CASSLFPGRVGYTF
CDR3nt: TGTGCCAGCAGTTTATTCCCAGGGCGAGTAGGCTACACCTTC

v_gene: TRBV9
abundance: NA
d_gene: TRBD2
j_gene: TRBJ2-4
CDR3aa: CASSAGSGGANIQYF
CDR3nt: TGTGCCAGCAGCGCTGGGAGCGGGGGGGCAAACATTCAGTACTTC

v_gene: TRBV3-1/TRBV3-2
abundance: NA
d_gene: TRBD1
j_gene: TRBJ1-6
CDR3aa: CASSPGTGVNSPLHF
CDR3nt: TGTGCCAGCAGCCCGGGAACAGGGGTTAATTCACCCCTCCACTTT

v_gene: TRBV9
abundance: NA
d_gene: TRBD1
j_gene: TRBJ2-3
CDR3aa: CASSAGTGYVSTDTQYF
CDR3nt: TGTGCCAGCAGCGCCGGGACAGGGTATGTTAGCACAGATACGCAGTATTTT

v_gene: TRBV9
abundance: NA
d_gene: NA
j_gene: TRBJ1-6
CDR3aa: CASSVDLQLNSPLHF
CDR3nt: TGTGCCAGCAGCGTAGATCTACAGCTTAATTCACCCCTCCACTTT

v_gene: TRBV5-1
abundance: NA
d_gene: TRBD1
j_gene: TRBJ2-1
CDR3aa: CASSETQGISSYNEQFF
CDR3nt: TGCGCCAGCAGCGAAACACAGGGGATTAGCTCCTACAATGAGCAGTTCTTC

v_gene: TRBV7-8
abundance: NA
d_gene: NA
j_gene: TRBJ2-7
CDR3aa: CASSLDAGFREQYF
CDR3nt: TGTGCCAGCAGCTTAGACGCAGGGTTTCGCGAGCAGTACTTC